The rows below give T cell receptor beta chains drawn from one sample of a study of Graves' ophthalmopathy and Graves' hyperthyroidism. TCRdb used MiXCR to reprocess the multiplex PCR reads, holding one entry per CDR3 protein. The sample holds 740,000 or so distinct CDR3 sequences, 35% to 50% seen once. The specimen sequenced was peripheral blood. Source of these receptors: an adult man with Graves' ophthalmopathy. The CDR3 runs from the conserved cysteine through the conserved F or W. Each record gives: V gene, clone size, D gene, CDR3 length, J gene, CDR3 DNA, CDR3 protein. A D gene is named only where the DNA matches it firmly. Some rows mark clone size as missing; the rest say once, few, many or name a class of expanded clone.

>TRBV7-8|.|.|16|TRBJ2-5
TGTGCCAGCAGCTTCGAGAGCAGGCAGCGGTATGGGACCCAGTACTTC
CASSFESRQRYGTQYF
>TRBV25-1|few|.|14|TRBJ1-2
TGTGCCAGCAGTTCCCCGGGACGGAGCTATGGCTACACCTTC
CASSSPGRSYGYTF
>TRBV10-3|few|.|13|TRBJ1-1
TGTGCCAGCAGAGACCTCGACATGACTGAAGCTTTCTTT
CASRDLDMTEAFF
>TRBV7-4|.|.|15|TRBJ1-1
TGCGCCAGCAGCCAAGAATCGGAGGGACACACTGAAGCTTTCTTT
CASSQESEGHTEAFF
>TRBV20-1|.|TRBD2|15|TRBJ2-5
TGCAGTGGGAGGACGACTAGCGGGAACCAAGAGACCCAGTACTTC
CSGRTTSGNQETQYF
>TRBV24-1|many|.|16|TRBJ2-2
TGTGCCACCAGTGATCCCCAGCCGGAAGGCACCGGGGAGCTGTTTTTT
CATSDPQPEGTGELFF
>TRBV2|many|TRBD1|14|TRBJ1-2
TGTGCCAGCAGGACAGGGGGAGGTAACTATGGCTACACCTTC
CASRTGGGNYGYTF
>TRBV25-1|many|.|14|TRBJ2-7
TGTGCCAGCAGCCTACAGGGGGGAGGGTACGAGCAGTACTTC
CASSLQGGGYEQYF
>TRBV6-5|few|.|15|TRBJ1-6
TGTGCCAGCAGCTCCAAGGACAGCTGGGGTTCACCCCTCCACTTT
CASSSKDSWGSPLHF
>TRBV11-1|.|.|11|TRBJ2-7
TGTGCCAGCAGCCCTCGTTGGGAGCAGTACTTC
CASSPRWEQYF
>TRBV11-2|.|TRBD1|16|TRBJ1-1
TGTGCCAGCAGCAAGGGACGACAGGGGACGGGAACTGAAGCTTTCTTT
CASSKGRQGTGTEAFF
>TRBV11-2|.|TRBD2|16|TRBJ2-1
TGTGCCAGCAGCTTAGAGGTGCCACTAGCGGGCAATGAGCAGTTCTTC
CASSLEVPLAGNEQFF
>TRBV29-1|.|TRBD1|14|TRBJ1-4
TGCAGCGTGTGGTGGACAGGGGGAAATGAAAAACTGTTTTTT
CSVWWTGGNEKLFF
>TRBV12-3/TRBV12-4|many|.|13|TRBJ1-6
TGTGCCAGCAGCGGGGTGGAAAATTCACCCCTCCACTTT
CASSGVENSPLHF
>TRBV2|few|.|13|TRBJ1-1
TGTGCCTGGAGTGTACAGGGAGACACTGAAGCTTTCTTT
CAWSVQGDTEAFF
>TRBV29-1|many|TRBD1|13|TRBJ2-7
TGCAGCGGGGGACAGGGGCTATCCTACGAGCAGTACTTC
CSGGQGLSYEQYF
>TRBV24-1|.|.|13|TRBJ1-5
TGTGCCTGGAGTAGGACAGAAAATCAGCCCCAGCATTTT
CAWSRTENQPQHF
>TRBV25-1|.|TRBD1|17|TRBJ2-2
TGTGCCAGCAGTGCTGGACGGGACAGGGGGCGAGCCGGGGAGCTGTTTTTT
CASSAGRDRGRAGELFF
>TRBV29-1|few|TRBD2|15|TRBJ2-3
TGCAGCGTTGAAGATCTAAGCGGGATGGGGGATACGCAGTATTTT
CSVEDLSGMGDTQYF
>TRBV7-9|few|.|15|TRBJ1-3
TGTGCCAGCAGCTGGGGGGGGAGCTCTGGAAACACCATATATTTT
CASSWGGSSGNTIYF
>TRBV27|.|TRBD1|14|TRBJ2-5
TGTGCCAGCAGGATTCAGGGGGCGCAAGAGACCCAGTACTTC
CASRIQGAQETQYF
>TRBV19|many|.|12|TRBJ1-2
TGTGCCAGTAGTATAGCAGTCGGCTACTACACCTTC
CASSIAVGYYTF
>TRBV15|.|TRBD1|14|TRBJ1-2
TGTGCCACCTCCCTCAGGGGGATGGACTATGGCTACACCTTC
CATSLRGMDYGYTF
>TRBV24-1|.|.|14|TRBJ1-5
TGTGCCAGCAGAACTGACAGGTGGGGACAGCCCCAGCATTTT
CASRTDRWGQPQHF
>TRBV28|once|.|15|TRBJ1-4
TGTGCCAGCAGTTTCATGGGTGCAACTAATGAAAAACTGTTTTTT
CASSFMGATNEKLFF
>TRBV29-1|.|.|13|TRBJ1-5
TGCAGCGGGATTACAGGGCCTAATCAGCCCCAGCATTTT
CSGITGPNQPQHF
>TRBV28|few|TRBD1|12|TRBJ1-2
TGTGCCGTTGGGACAGGCCTCTATGGCTACACCTTC
CAVGTGLYGYTF
>TRBV25-1|.|TRBD1|15|TRBJ1-4
TGTGCCAGCAGTCGCCGACAGGGGGCGGGTGAAAAACTGTTTTTT
CASSRRQGAGEKLFF
>TRBV4-1|many|.|15|TRBJ1-2
TGCGCCAGCAGCCAAGACCCCTTAATAGCGGGCGGCTACACCTTC
CASSQDPLIAGGYTF
>TRBV7-3|many|TRBD2|16|TRBJ2-5
TGTGCCAGCAGCTTAACGTCCGCTAGCGGGAAAGAGACCCAGTACTTC
CASSLTSASGKETQYF
>TRBV5-5|.|.|14|TRBJ1-1
TGTGCCAGCAGCTTAGACCTCCACGACACTGAAGCTTTCTTT
CASSLDLHDTEAFF
>TRBV25-1|.|.|19|TRBJ1-2
TGTGCCAGCAGTTTAGAGGTAGTGGGAGCGAAAGGACCTAACTATGGCTACACCTTC
CASSLEVVGAKGPNYGYTF
>TRBV7-9|.|.|16|TRBJ2-6
TGTGCCAGCAGCTTAGGGGGCGCGTTTGGGGCCAACGTCCTGACTTTC
CASSLGGAFGANVLTF
>TRBV4-3|.|TRBD1|15|TRBJ2-5
TGCGCCAGCAGCCAAGATCGTACAGGGGGAGAGACCCAGTACTTC
CASSQDRTGGETQYF
>TRBV7-8|many|.|14|TRBJ2-5
TGTGCCAGCAGCGGGGGTTTGGGCCAAGAGACCCAGTACTTC
CASSGGLGQETQYF
>TRBV20-1|few|.|13|TRBJ2-2
TGCAGTGCTTGGGGACCCAATAGCCGGGAGCTGTTTTTT
CSAWGPNSRELFF
>TRBV7-2|many|.|13|TRBJ2-5
TGTGCCAGCAGCTACCACAGGGAAGAGACCCAGTACTTC
CASSYHREETQYF
>TRBV5-8|many|.|15|TRBJ1-2
TGTGCCAGCAGCTTGGCCCAAAGGGAAGAAAGAGGCTACACCTTC
CASSLAQREERGYTF
>TRBV20-1|few|.|12|TRBJ2-2
TGCAGTGCACCCGGGTACACCGGGGAGCTGTTTTTT
CSAPGYTGELFF
>TRBV24-1|few|.|14|TRBJ2-2
TGTGCCACCAGTGAACCCTCGAACACCGGGGAGCTGTTTTTT
CATSEPSNTGELFF
>TRBV10-3|many|TRBD1|13|TRBJ1-2
TGTGCCATCACCCAGGGACAGCTTTATGGCTACACCTTC
CAITQGQLYGYTF
>TRBV29-1|many|.|14|TRBJ2-7
TGCAGCGTTGCTTTCGGACAAAGCCCCTACGAGCAGTACTTC
CSVAFGQSPYEQYF
>TRBV29-1|.|.|12|TRBJ1-1
TGCAGCGTTGAGGACATGAGCACTGAAGCTTTCTTT
CSVEDMSTEAFF
>TRBV25-1|.|TRBD2|16|TRBJ2-7
TGTGCCAGCAGTGAGTCTCCTAGCGGGCTTGACAATGAGCAGTACTTC
CASSESPSGLDNEQYF
>TRBV20-1|.|.|13|TRBJ1-1
TGCAGTGCTAGGGCCAGTCGGGACGGTTCAGCTTTCTTT
CSARASRDGSAFF
>TRBV5-6|few|TRBD1|16|TRBJ2-5
TGTGCCAGCAGCTTGCACAGGGGGCGAGACCAAGAGACCCAGTACTTC
CASSLHRGRDQETQYF
>TRBV7-2|.|.|13|TRBJ1-1
TGTGCTACCCTCCCTACAGGGATCGCTGAAGCTTTCTTT
CATLPTGIAEAFF
>TRBV10-2|.|TRBD1|16|TRBJ1-1
TGTGCCAGCATGGCAGGGACAGGGTTGATGAACACTGAAGCTTTCTTT
CASMAGTGLMNTEAFF
>TRBV4-1|.|.|14|TRBJ1-2
TGCGCCAGCAGCCAAACGACGGTAAACTATGGCTACACCTTC
CASSQTTVNYGYTF
>TRBV24-1|.|.|16|TRBJ1-5
TGTGCCACCAGTGCCGCCGGGACGGAAGACAATCAGCCCCAGCATTTT
CATSAAGTEDNQPQHF
>TRBV7-3|few|.|15|TRBJ1-1
TGTGCCAGCAGCCCTGGAGGATTTTCGAGCACTGAAGCTTTCTTT
CASSPGGFSSTEAFF
>TRBV6-6|.|.|15|TRBJ1-1
TGTGCCACCCAGGGCAGGGTCGGGGTCAACCCTGAAGCTTTCTTT
CATQGRVGVNPEAFF
>TRBV6-5|few|.|13|TRBJ2-7
TGTGCCAGCAGAACGGTAAGGCGGTACGAGCAGTACTTC
CASRTVRRYEQYF
>TRBV12-3/TRBV12-4|few|TRBD1|14|TRBJ1-2
TGTGCCAGCAGTCCCGGGACAGGGGGCTGGGGCTACACCTTC
CASSPGTGGWGYTF
>TRBV2|.|.|14|TRBJ1-1
TGTGCCAGCAGCGTTGGGTCCGGGGTCACTGAAGCTTTCTTT
CASSVGSGVTEAFF
>TRBV7-2|.|.|14|TRBJ1-1
TGTGCCAGCAGCCCTAACGGGACCAACACTGAAGCTTTCTTT
CASSPNGTNTEAFF
>TRBV3-1|.|TRBD2|14|TRBJ2-5
TGTGCCAGCAGCCAAGATCTAAGCGGGAGAGGTCTGTACTTC
CASSQDLSGRGLYF